This TCR beta chain is drawn from a study of cytomegalovirus exposure and HLA in healthy donors. About the research overall: Most genotyped donors, about 81% of 350 to 500, had Caucasian-associated genetic ancestry.

Germline loops: CDR1 SGHNT, CDR2 YYREEE (reference sequence). The CDR3 is 15 residues long. Trimming removed 0 bases from V and 4 bases from J; junction bases left unmatched: 3. Study-level results: Reportedly, a later analysis found an Asian-associated ancestry cluster had fewer N-insertions than the approximately 670-donor mean.

The PCR employed 60 Vbeta primers together with 13 Jbeta primers. Measured with immunoSEQ multiplex PCR; TCRdb has only the in-frame clones, and not every one. The table has more than 100,000 clones, 80% seen once; the top ten hold 0.24%. On this clone: The antigen is not known.

Sequencing input: PBMCs. The V and J genes are TRBV5-4 and TRBJ2-2; 7 positions match TRBD2. The sequence came from a man in his forties or fifties in good health and CMV-seronegative. The CDR3 loop reads CASSLDGRTTGELFF. The DNA of the CDR3 is TGTGCCAGCAGCTTGGACGGGAGGACCACCGGGGAGCTGTTTTTT.